These 26 T cell receptor beta chains were all obtained from the same sample, sequenced in a study of post-analysis software for immune sequencing data. Included in the TCR beta cDNA libraries were unique molecular identifiers. TCRdb called the PCR reads again in MiXCR, with one record for every CDR3 protein. The sample has roughly 540,000 distinct CDR3 sequences; around 34% are singletons. Findings and caveats of the study: About five TRBV segments occurring more often in patients than controls included TRBV5-6, TRBV5-1 and TRBV20-1.

These receptors have no known antigen. Sequencing was carried out using blood. These receptors were taken from a girl aged 2-17 years with multiple sclerosis.

The chain combines TRBV5-6 with TRBJ2-2; D remains ambiguous. The ends were cut back, 4 bases at V and 5 bases at J, with 9 bases in the middle. CDR3 length: 13 amino acids. Germline CDR1 SGHDT, CDR2 YYEEEE. In nucleotides, the CDR3 is TGTGCCAGCAGCCGAATAGGGACCGGGGAGCTGTTTTTT. This sequence encodes CASSRIGTGELFF.

This clonotype has only a few counts. The gene calls are TRBV20-1 and TRBJ2-7; 10 nucleotides align to TRBD1. The J call may be faulty, since TRBJ2-5 better matches the DNA end. The CDR3 is 14 residues long. Germline CDR1 DFQATT, CDR2 SNEGSKA (reference sequence). This CDR3 reads CSAAGTGDIETQYF. CDR3 in DNA: TGCAGTGCTGCCGGGACAGGGGACATAGAGACCCAGTACTTC.

The chain employs TRBV5-1 and TRBJ2-5; 7 bases agree with TRBD1. Germline V gives CDR1 SGHRS, CDR2 YFSETQ. J lost 5 bases, V lost 4 bases, and 11 bases had no gene match. The CDR3 is 15 amino acids. CDR3 sequence (DNA): TGCGCCAGCAGCCCCAGGGACAGTCTCCGGGAGACCCAGTACTTC. Protein product: CASSPRDSLRETQYF. The whole variable domain, filled in from reference TRBV5-1 and TRBJ2-5, reads KAGVTQTPRYLIKTRGQQVTLSCSPISGHRSVSWYQQTPGQGLQFLFEYFSETQRNKGNFPGRFSGRQFSNSRSEMNVSTLELGDSALYLCASSPRDSLRETQYFGPGTRLLVL.

This clonotype was detected a few times. The chain links TRBV9 to TRBJ2-3, with TRBD1 identical over 7 bases. The CDR3 runs to 14 residues. J gave up 3 bases and V 1 base, and 2 bases lay outside the gene matches. CDR1 is SGDLS and CDR2 is YYNGEE in the germline V gene. The CDR3 sequence is CASSVMTGTDTQYF. The CDR3 DNA reads as TGTGCCAGCAGCGTAATGACAGGGACAGATACGCAGTATTTT.

The V gene is TRBV20-1, the J gene TRBJ1-6; no definite D call. Germline values: CDR1 DFQATT, CDR2 SNEGSKA (reference sequence). The V and J ends lost 5 bases and 8 bases respectively, with 10 bases between them. This CDR3 is 12 amino acids long. The CDR3 nucleotides read TGCAGTGCTTCTATTGCGGATTCACCCCTCCACTTT. It codes for CSASIADSPLHF.

This rearrangement joins TRBV20-1 to TRBJ1-4; TRBD1 agrees at 7 bases. Germline V gene sequence: CDR1 DFQATT, CDR2 SNEGSKA (reference sequence). The CDR3 is 11 amino acids. In DNA, the CDR3 is TGCAGCGCCGGGACAGCTGAAAAACTGTTTTTT. This encodes CSAGTAEKLFF.

J is TRBJ2-5 and V is TRBV20-1; D perhaps matches TRBD1 (6 bases). The J call may be mistaken, given a closer DNA end match to TRBJ2-7. Germline loops: CDR1 DFQATT, CDR2 SNEGSKA (reference sequence). CDR3 length: 11 residues. The CDR3 DNA reads TGCAGTGCTGCACAGGGCGACGAGCAGTACTTC. It is translated as CSAAQGDEQYF.

V usage is TRBV10-1 and J usage is TRBJ2-1; TRBD2 is a possible D gene (6 bases). CDR1 WNHNN and CDR2 SYGVQD come from the germline V gene (reference sequence). The CDR3 spans 16 residues. Trimming pared 0 bases from V and 4 bases from J, leaving 13 bases between. The CDR3 DNA reads TGCGCCAGCAGTGAGTCTGGGGGGAGCCTATACAATGAGCAGTTCTTC. It codes for CASSESGGSLYNEQFF.

The V and J genes are TRBV20-1 and TRBJ1-5, with D hard to call. Germline V gene sequence: CDR1 DFQATT, CDR2 SNEGSKA (reference sequence). Trimming pared 5 bases from V and 1 base from J, leaving 12 bases between. The CDR3 runs to 14 residues. CDR3 sequence reads: CSAPNDRSNQPQHF. In DNA, the CDR3 is TGCAGTGCTCCGAATGACCGCAGCAATCAGCCCCAGCATTTT.

There are a few counts of this clonotype. The V call is TRBV9, the J call TRBJ1-6; D possibly corresponds to TRBD1 (6 bases). V lost 4 bases and J lost 7, with 12 bases in between. The CDR3 extends over 14 amino acids. CDR1 SGDLS and CDR2 YYNGEE come from the germline V gene. DNA for the CDR3: TGTGCCAGCAGCCTACAGGGAGGCAATTCACCCCTCCACTTT. Amino acid sequence: CASSLQGGNSPLHF. The variable domain in full, completed from reference TRBV9 and TRBJ1-6, reads DSGVTQTPKHLITATGQRVTLRCSPRSGDLSVYWYQQSLDQGLQFLIQYYNGEERAKGNILERFSAQQFPDLHSELNLSSLELGDSALYFCASSLQGGNSPLHFGNGTRLTVT.

J is TRBJ2-3 and V is TRBV5-1; D might be TRBD1 (5 bases). The germline V and J ends were trimmed by 4 bases and 1 base, with 13 bases remaining between them. The germline V gene encodes CDR1 SGHRS and CDR2 YFSETQ. This CDR3 contains 15 residues. CDR3 amino acids: CASSPFDSGTDTQYF. For the CDR3, the DNA is TGCGCCAGCAGCCCATTCGACAGTGGCACAGATACGCAGTATTTT.

This clonotype was seen a few times. The chain links TRBV12-3 or TRBV12-4 to TRBJ2-1; 13 bases align to TRBD2. V dropped 7 bases and J dropped 10; count of bases not matched to a gene: 10. This CDR3 comprises 15 residues. The CDR3, as DNA: TGTGCCAGCACCACTAGCGGGGGGGCCGGCTGGGAGCAGTTCTTC. Protein: CASTTSGGAGWEQFF.

The chain joins TRBV29-1 to TRBJ2-5; 11 bases fit TRBD2. CDR1 and CDR2 from the germline V gene are SQVTM and ANQGSEA. V shed 4 bases, J shed 5 bases, and the junction held 9 bases outside the gene matches. The CDR3 is 15 amino acids. The CDR3 DNA sequence: TGCAGCGTTGCTAGCGGGGGGCTGGGTGCGGAGACCCAGTACTTC. Translating gives CSVASGGLGAETQYF.

The V gene is TRBV7-3, the J gene TRBJ2-1, with D tentatively TRBD1 (6 bases). This CDR3 has 14 residues. Germline CDR1 reads SGHTA; CDR2 reads FQGTGA. Deletions cut 1 base from V and 6 bases from J, with 10 bases between. CDR3: CASSLRGHTNEQFF. Written as DNA, the CDR3 is TGTGCCAGCAGCTTAAGGGGACACACCAATGAGCAGTTCTTC.

The chain couples TRBV6-5 to TRBJ2-7, with 10 nucleotides matching TRBD1. The CDR3 totals 15 residues. The germline V gene encodes CDR1 MNHEY and CDR2 SVGAGI. After removal of 1 base from V and 6 bases from J, the junction contained 6 bases not matched to a gene. DNA for the CDR3: TGTGCCAGCAGTTACTGGGGACAGGGGAGTCGCGAGCAGTACTTC. Amino acids: CASSYWGQGSREQYF.

This chain uses TRBV5-6 with TRBJ2-1; 10 bases agree with TRBD2. This CDR3 spans 18 amino acids. The V gene's germline CDR1 is SGHDT and CDR2 YYEEEE. Losses at the gene ends were 5 bases for V and 1 base for J; bases not matched to a gene: 12. The CDR3 nucleotides read TGTGCCAGCAGTTTATTTAGCGGGGGGACTACTTCCTACAATGAGCAGTTCTTC. Translating gives CASSLFSGGTTSYNEQFF.

This clonotype was seen a handful of times. The V gene is TRBV13, the J gene TRBJ2-7; the D call may be TRBD1 or TRBD2 (6 bases each). Trimming left V 3 bases short and J 7 bases short, with 22 bases between. The germline CDR1 and CDR2 sequences are PRHDT and FYEKMQ (reference sequence). This CDR3 spans 16 amino acids. CDR3 sequence (DNA): TGTGCCAGCAGCTTTAGTACCCGCGGGACAATGGGAGAGCAGTACTTC. Protein: CASSFSTRGTMGEQYF.

This clonotype was counted only a few times. The chain has TRBV20-1 and TRBJ2-5; 12 bases line up with TRBD2. The J call may be wrong; the DNA end is better matched by TRBJ2-7. Germline V gives CDR1 DFQATT, CDR2 SNEGSKA (reference sequence). This CDR3 has 16 residues. The CDR3 DNA is TGCAGTGCTAGGGCCGCCCGGACTAGCGGGGACCACGAGCAGTACTTC. Encoded protein: CSARAARTSGDHEQYF.

The rearrangement uses TRBV20-1 and TRBJ1-5; 7 bases line up with TRBD1. Germline loops: CDR1 DFQATT, CDR2 SNEGSKA (reference sequence). The CDR3 runs 14 residues. V dropped 6 bases and J dropped 4; count of bases not matched to a gene: 9. The chain's CDR3 is CSAQGVTQNQPQHF. The CDR3 nucleotides read TGCAGTGCCCAGGGGGTCACACAAAATCAGCCCCAGCATTTT.

Only a few counts were recorded for this clonotype. The chain recombines TRBV5-1 with TRBJ2-3, with D uncertain. CDR3 length: 15 amino acids. The ends were cut back, 4 bases at V and 0 bases at J, with 12 bases in the middle. The germline CDR1 and CDR2 sequences are SGHRS and YFSETQ. CDR3: CASSGNVLSTDTQYF. The CDR3 coding sequence is TGCGCCAGCAGCGGGAATGTACTTAGCACAGATACGCAGTATTTT.

The genes are TRBV4-1 and TRBJ2-5; D may be TRBD1 or TRBD2 (5 bases each). V lost 4 bases, J lost 3 bases, and 9 bases lay in between. Germline V gene data show CDR1 as MGHRA and CDR2 as YSYEKL. The CDR3 contains 13 residues. The CDR3 DNA is TGCGCCAGCAGCCGGGACGCCGAAGAGACCCAGTACTTC. Translating gives CASSRDAEETQYF.

This clonotype was detected only a few times. V and J are TRBV6-6 and TRBJ2-2; D is perhaps TRBD2 (6 bases). The CDR3 consists of 15 residues. The V and J ends lost 2 bases and 6 bases respectively, with 13 bases between them. Germline lookup yields CDR1 MNHNY and CDR2 SVGAGI (reference sequence). CDR3 coding DNA: TGTGCCAGCAGTTACGGACGGGGGTCCCCCGGGGAGCTGTTTTTT. It yields the protein CASSYGRGSPGELFF.

The V call is TRBV12-3 or TRBV12-4, the J call TRBJ1-2; D is uncertain. Trimming left V 7 bases short and J 0 bases short, with 12 bases between. CDR3 length: 14 amino acids. DNA of the CDR3: TGTGCCAGCACCCTCAGTGGGACTAACTATGGCTACACCTTC. Its protein product is CASTLSGTNYGYTF.

DNA of the CDR3: TGTGCCAGCAGCCCCGGACAGGGGAACACCGGGGAGCTGTTTTTT. Translation gives CASSPGQGNTGELFF. The V call is TRBV6-5, the J call TRBJ2-2; TRBD1 agrees at 8 bases. Germline assignment: CDR1 MNHEY and CDR2 SVGAGI. The CDR3 loop spans 15 amino acids. V dropped 6 bases and J dropped 1; count of bases not matched to a gene: 4.

The V gene is TRBV5-1, the J gene TRBJ1-1; D not resolved. The CDR3 sequence is 15 residues long. Germline CDR1 SGHRS, CDR2 YFSETQ. V was shortened by 0 bases and J by 7 bases, with 16 bases between the two germline ends. The DNA for the CDR3 is TGCGCCAGCAGCTTGGACGGCGGGAGAACAGTTGAAGCTTTCTTT. It yields the protein CASSLDGGRTVEAFF.

This chain links TRBV10-3 with TRBJ2-3; 7 nucleotides match TRBD2. This CDR3 comprises 18 residues. Germline V lookup: CDR1 ENHRY, CDR2 SYGVKD. Trimming removed 2 bases from V and 2 bases from J; junction bases left unmatched: 13. CDR3 residues: CAISEGRIESGVTDTQYF. The CDR3 nucleotides are TGTGCCATCAGTGAGGGGCGGATCGAAAGCGGGGTCACAGATACGCAGTATTTT.